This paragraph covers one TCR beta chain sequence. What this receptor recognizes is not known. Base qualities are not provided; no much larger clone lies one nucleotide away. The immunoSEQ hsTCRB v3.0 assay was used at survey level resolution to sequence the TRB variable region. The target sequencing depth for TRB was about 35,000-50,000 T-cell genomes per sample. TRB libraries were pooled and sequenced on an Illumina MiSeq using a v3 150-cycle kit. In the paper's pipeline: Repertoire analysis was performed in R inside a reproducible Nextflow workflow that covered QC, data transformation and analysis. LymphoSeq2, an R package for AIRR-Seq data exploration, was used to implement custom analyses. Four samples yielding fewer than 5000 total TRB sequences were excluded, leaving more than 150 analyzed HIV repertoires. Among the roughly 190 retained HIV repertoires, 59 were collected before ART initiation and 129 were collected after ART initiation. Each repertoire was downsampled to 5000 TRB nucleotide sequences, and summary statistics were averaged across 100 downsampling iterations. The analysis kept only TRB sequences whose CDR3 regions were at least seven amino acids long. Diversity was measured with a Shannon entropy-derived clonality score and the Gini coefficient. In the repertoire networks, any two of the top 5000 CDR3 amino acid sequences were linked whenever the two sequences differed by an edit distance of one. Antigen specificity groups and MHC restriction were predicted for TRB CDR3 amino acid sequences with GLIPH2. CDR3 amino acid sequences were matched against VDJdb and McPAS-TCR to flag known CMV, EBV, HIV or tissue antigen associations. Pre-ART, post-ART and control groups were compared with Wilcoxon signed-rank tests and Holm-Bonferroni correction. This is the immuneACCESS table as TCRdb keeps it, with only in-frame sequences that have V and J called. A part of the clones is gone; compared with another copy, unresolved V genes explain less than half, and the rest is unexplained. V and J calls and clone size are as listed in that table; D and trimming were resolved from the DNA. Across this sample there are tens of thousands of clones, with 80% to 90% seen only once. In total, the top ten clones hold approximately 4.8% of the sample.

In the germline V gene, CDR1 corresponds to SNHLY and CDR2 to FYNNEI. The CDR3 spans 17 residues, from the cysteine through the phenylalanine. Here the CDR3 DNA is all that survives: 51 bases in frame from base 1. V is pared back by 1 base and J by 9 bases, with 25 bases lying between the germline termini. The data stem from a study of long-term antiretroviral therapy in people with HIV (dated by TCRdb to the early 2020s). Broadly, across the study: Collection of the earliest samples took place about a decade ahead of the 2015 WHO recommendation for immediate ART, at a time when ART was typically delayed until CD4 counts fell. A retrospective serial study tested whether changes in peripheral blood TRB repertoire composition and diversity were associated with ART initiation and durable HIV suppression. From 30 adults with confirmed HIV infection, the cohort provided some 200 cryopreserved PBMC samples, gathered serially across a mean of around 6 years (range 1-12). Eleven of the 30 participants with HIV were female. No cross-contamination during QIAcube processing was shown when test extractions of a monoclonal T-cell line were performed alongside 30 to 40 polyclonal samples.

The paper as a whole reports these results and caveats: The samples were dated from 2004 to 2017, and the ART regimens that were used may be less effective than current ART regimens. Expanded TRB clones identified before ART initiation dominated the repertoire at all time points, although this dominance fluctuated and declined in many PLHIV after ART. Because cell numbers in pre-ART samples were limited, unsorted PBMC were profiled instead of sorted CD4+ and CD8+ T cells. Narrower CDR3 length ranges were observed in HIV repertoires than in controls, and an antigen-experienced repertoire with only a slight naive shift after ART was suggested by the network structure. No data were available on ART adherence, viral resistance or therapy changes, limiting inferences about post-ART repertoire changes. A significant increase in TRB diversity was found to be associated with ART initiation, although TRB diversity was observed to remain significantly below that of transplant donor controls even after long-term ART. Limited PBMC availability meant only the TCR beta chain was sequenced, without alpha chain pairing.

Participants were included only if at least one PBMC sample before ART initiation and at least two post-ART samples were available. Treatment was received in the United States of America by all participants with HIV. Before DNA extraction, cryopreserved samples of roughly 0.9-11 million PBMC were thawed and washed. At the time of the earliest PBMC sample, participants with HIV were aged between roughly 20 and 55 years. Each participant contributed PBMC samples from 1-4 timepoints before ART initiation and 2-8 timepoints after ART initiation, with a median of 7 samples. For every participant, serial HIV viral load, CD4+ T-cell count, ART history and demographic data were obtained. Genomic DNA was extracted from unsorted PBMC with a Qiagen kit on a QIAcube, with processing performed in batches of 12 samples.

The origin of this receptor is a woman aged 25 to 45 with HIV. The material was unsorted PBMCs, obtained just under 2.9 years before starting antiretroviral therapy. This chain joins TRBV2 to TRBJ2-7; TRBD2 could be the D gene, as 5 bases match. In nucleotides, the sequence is TGTGCCAGCAGTGAAGAGAGGGCAGTTTTGTCCCATCGCGGGCAGTACTTC. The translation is CASSEERAVLSHRGQYF.